This TCR beta chain was observed in a study of blood T cell repertoires in COVID-19. At the level of the study: In each case, the material was cDNA or gDNA derived from T cells, B-cell-depleted T cells, or PBMCs.

TCRdb's table, derived via immunoSEQ multiplex PCR, lists solely in-frame clones and lacks some. The table includes roughly 110,000 clones, over 65% detected once. The CDR3 extends over 15 amino acids. V lost 1 base and J 4 bases, leaving 10 bases between the germline ends. Germline V lookup: CDR1 LGHDT, CDR2 YNNKEL (reference sequence). The specimen was peripheral blood. The chain has TRBV3-1 (or the pseudogene TRBV3-2) and TRBJ2-2, with D possibly being TRBD1 (6 bases). The TCR was taken from a woman in her forties with acute or convalescent COVID-19. CDR3 amino acids: CASSQGLQGTGELFF. The CDR3 bases are TGTGCCAGCAGCCAAGGACTACAGGGCACCGGGGAGCTGTTTTTT.